This T cell receptor (beta chain) was documented in a study of T-cell memory formation after mild COVID-19. The CDR3 length is 13 residues. Germline trimming cut 5 bases from V and 6 bases from J; bases unmatched to any gene: 6. Per germline, CDR1 SGHAT and CDR2 FQNNGV. TCRdb recomputed calls from the 5' RACE reads with MiXCR, one row per CDR3 protein. The sample includes tens of thousands of distinct CDR3 sequences, about 21% seen only once; the top ten take more than 1.5%. Many counts were recorded for this clonotype. The TCR was taken from an adult who had mild COVID-19 (a few samples of this study predate the infection). Cell type and time point are not known. V usage is TRBV11-2 and J usage is TRBJ2-7; 8 bases match TRBD1. What was sequenced was PBMCs or a T cell subset sorted from them (not recorded which). CDR3 nucleotide sequence: TGTGCCAGCAGCCGGACAGGGAATGGCGAGCAGTACTTC. Translated: CASSRTGNGEQYF.